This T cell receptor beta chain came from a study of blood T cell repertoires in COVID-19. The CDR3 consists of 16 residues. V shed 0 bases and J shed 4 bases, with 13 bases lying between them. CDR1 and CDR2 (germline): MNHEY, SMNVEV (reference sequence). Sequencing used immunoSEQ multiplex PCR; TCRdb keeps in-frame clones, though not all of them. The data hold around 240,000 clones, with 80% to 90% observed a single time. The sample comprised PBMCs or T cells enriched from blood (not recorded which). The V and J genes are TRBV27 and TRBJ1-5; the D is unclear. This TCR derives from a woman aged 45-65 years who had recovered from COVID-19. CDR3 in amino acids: CASSLSSGDLNQPQHF. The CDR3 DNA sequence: TGTGCCAGCAGTTTATCGAGCGGAGATCTGAATCAGCCCCAGCATTTT.